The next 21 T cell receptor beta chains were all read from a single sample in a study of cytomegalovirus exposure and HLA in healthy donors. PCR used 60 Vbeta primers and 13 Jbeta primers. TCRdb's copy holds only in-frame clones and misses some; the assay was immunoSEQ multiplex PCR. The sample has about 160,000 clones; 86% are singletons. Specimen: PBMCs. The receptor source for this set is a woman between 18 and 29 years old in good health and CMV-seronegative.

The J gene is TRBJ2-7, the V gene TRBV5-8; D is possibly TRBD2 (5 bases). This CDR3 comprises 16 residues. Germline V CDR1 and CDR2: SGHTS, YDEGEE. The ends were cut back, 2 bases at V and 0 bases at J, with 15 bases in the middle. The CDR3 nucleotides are TGTGCCAGCAGCTTTGCAGAGGGTCCTAGCTCCTACGAGCAGTACTTC. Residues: CASSFAEGPSSYEQYF.

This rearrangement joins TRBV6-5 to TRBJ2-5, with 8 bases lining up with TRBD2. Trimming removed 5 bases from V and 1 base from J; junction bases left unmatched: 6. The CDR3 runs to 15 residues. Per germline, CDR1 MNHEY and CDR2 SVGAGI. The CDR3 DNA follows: TGTGCCAGCAGTGCCGGGAGGGGCAGCCAAGAGACCCAGTACTTC. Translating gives CASSAGRGSQETQYF.

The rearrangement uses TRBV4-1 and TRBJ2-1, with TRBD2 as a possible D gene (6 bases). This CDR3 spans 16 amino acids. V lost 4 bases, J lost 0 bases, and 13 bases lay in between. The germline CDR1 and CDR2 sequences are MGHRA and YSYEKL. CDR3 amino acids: CASSPPGLRSYNEQFF. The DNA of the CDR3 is TGCGCCAGCAGCCCCCCGGGACTCCGCTCCTACAATGAGCAGTTCTTC.

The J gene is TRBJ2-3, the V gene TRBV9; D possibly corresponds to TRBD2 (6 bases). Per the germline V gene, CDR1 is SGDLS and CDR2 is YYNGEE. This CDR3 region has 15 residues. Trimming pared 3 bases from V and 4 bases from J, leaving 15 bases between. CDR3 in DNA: TGTGCCAGCAGCGAGTGGGCGGGGAGTTCAGATACGCAGTATTTT. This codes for CASSEWAGSSDTQYF.

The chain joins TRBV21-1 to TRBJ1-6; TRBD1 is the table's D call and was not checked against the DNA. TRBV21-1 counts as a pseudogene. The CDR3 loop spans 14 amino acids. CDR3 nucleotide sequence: TGTGCCAGCAGCCCTGGACAGGGTGACGGGGCCCTCCACTTT. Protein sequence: CASSPGQGDGALHF.

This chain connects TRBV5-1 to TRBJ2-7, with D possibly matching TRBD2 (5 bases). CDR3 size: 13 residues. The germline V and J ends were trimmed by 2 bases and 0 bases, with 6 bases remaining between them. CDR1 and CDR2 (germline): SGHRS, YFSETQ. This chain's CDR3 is CASSFGSSYEQYF. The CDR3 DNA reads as TGCGCCAGCAGCTTTGGGAGCTCCTACGAGCAGTACTTC.

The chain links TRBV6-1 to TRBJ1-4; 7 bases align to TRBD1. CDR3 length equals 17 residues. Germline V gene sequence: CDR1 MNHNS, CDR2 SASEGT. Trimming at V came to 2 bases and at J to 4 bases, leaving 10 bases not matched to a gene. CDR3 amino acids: CASSELSPGTDNEKLFF. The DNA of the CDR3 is TGTGCCAGCAGTGAACTATCCCCCGGGACAGATAATGAAAAACTGTTTTTT.

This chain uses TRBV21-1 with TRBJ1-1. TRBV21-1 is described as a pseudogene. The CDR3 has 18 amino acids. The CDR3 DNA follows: TGTGCCAGCAGCAAAGGGTACGCGTGGCGGCATGAGGACACTGAAGCTTTCTTT. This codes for CASSKGYAWRHEDTEAFF.

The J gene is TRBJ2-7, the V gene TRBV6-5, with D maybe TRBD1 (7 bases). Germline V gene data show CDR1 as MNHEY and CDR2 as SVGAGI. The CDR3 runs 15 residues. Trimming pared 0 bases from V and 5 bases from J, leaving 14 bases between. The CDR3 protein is CASSYSTGDRDEQYF. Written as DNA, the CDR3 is TGTGCCAGCAGTTACTCTACGGGAGACAGGGACGAGCAGTACTTC.

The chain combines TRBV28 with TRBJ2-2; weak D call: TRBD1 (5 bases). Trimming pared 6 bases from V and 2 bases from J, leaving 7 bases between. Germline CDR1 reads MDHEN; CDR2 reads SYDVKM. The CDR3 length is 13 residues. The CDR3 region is CASSRANTGELFF. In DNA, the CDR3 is TGTGCCAGCAGCAGGGCCAACACCGGGGAGCTGTTTTTT.

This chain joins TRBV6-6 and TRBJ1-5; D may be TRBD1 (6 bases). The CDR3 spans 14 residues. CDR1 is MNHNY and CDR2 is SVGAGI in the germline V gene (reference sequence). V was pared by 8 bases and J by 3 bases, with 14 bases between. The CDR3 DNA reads TGTGCCAGCGGCGGTACAGGGAACAATCAGCCCCAGCATTTT. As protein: CASGGTGNNQPQHF.

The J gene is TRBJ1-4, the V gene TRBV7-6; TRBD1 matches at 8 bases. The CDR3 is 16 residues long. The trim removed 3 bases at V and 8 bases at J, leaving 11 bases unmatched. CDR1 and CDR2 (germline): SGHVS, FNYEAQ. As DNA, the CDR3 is TGTGCCAGCAGCTTTAGCCCCGGACAGGGCGGGGAAAAACTGTTTTTT. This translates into CASSFSPGQGGEKLFF.

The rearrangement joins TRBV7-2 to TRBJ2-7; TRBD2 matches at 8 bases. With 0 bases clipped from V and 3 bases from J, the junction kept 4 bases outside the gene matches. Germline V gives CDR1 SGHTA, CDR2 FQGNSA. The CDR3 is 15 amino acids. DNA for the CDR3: TGTGCCAGCAGCTTAGCGGGCCTAGCGGGCTACGAGCAGTACTTC. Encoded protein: CASSLAGLAGYEQYF.

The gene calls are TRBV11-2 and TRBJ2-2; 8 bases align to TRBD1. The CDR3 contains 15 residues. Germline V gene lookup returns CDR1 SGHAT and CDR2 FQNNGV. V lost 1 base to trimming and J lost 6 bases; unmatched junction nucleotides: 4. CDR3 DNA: TGTGCCAGCAGCTTAGTCCAGGGGGCGGCCGGGGAGCTGTTTTTT. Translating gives CASSLVQGAAGELFF.

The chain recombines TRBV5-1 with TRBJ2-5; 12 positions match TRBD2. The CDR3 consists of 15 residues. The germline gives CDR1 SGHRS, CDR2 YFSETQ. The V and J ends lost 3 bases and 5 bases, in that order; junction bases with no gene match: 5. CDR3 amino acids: CASSSGLAGVETQYF. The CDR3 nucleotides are TGCGCCAGCAGCTCGGGACTAGCGGGTGTGGAGACCCAGTACTTC.

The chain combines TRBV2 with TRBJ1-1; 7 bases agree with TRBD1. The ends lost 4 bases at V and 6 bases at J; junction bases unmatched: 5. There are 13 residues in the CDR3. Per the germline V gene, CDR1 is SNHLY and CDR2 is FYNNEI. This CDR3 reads CASSGQGRAEAFF. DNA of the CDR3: TGTGCCAGCAGTGGACAGGGAAGAGCTGAAGCTTTCTTT. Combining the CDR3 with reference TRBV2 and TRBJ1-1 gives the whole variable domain EPEVTQTPSHQVTQMGQEVILRCVPISNHLYFYWYRQILGQKVEFLVSFYNNEISEKSEIFDDQFSVERPDGSNFTLKIRSTKLEDSAMYFCASSGQGRAEAFFGQGTRLTVV.

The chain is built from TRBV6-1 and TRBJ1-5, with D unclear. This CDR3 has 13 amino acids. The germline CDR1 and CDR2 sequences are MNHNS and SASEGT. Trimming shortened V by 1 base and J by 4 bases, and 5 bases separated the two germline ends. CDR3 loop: CASSEVQNQPQHF. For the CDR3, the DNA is TGTGCCAGCAGTGAAGTACAGAATCAGCCCCAGCATTTT.

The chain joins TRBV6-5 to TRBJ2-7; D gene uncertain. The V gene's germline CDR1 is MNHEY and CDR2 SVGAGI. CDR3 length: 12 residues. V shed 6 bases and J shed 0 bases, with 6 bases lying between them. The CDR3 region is CASRANSYEQYF. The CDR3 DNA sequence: TGTGCCAGCAGGGCAAACTCCTACGAGCAGTACTTC.

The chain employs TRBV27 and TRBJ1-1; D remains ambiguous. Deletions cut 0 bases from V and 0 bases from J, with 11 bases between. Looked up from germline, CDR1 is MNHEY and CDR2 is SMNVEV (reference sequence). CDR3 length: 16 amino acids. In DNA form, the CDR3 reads TGTGCCAGCAGTTTATCGTCAGATCAGATGAACACTGAAGCTTTCTTT. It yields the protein CASSLSSDQMNTEAFF.

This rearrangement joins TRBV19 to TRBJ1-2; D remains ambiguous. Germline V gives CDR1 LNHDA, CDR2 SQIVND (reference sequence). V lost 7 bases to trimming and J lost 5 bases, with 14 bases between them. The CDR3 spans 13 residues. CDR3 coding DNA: TGTGCCAGTAAAAGAGGAGTTAAGTATGGCTACACCTTC. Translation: CASKRGVKYGYTF.

The CDR3 region is CASSIGRGEQYF. In DNA form, the CDR3 reads TGTGCCAGTAGTATCGGCCGGGGCGAGCAGTACTTC. The chain is built from TRBV19 and TRBJ2-7; a weak D match, TRBD2 (5 bases). V dropped 3 bases and J dropped 6 bases, with 9 bases sitting between them. The CDR3 is made up of 12 amino acids. CDR1 and CDR2 from the germline V gene are LNHDA and SQIVND (reference sequence).